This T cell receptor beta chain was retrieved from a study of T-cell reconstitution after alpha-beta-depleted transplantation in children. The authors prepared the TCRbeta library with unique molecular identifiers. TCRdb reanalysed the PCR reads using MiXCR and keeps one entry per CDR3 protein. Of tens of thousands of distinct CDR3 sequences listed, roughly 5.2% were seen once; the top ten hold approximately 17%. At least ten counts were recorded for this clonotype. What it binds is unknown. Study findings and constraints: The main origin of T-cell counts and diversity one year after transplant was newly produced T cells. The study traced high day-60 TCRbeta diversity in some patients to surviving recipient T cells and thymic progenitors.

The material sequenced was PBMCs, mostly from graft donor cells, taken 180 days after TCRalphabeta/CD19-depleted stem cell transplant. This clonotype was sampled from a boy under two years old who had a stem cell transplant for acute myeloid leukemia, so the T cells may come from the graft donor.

The CDR3 loop is CATSRDPSTNEQFF. CDR3 DNA sequence: TGTGCCACCAGCAGAGATCCTAGTACCAATGAGCAGTTCTTC. The rearrangement links TRBV15 to TRBJ2-1; the D is unclear. The CDR3 contains 14 residues. V shed 0 bases and J shed 6 bases, with 9 bases lying between them. Per the germline V gene, CDR1 is LNHNV and CDR2 is YYDKDF (reference sequence). The full variable domain, its missing parts supplied by reference TRBV15 and TRBJ2-1, is DAMVIQNPRYQVTQFGKPVTLSCSQTLNHNVMYWYQQKSSQAPKLLFHYYDKDFNNEADTPDNFQSRRPNTSFCFLDIRSPGLGDTAMYLCATSRDPSTNEQFFGPGTRLTVL.